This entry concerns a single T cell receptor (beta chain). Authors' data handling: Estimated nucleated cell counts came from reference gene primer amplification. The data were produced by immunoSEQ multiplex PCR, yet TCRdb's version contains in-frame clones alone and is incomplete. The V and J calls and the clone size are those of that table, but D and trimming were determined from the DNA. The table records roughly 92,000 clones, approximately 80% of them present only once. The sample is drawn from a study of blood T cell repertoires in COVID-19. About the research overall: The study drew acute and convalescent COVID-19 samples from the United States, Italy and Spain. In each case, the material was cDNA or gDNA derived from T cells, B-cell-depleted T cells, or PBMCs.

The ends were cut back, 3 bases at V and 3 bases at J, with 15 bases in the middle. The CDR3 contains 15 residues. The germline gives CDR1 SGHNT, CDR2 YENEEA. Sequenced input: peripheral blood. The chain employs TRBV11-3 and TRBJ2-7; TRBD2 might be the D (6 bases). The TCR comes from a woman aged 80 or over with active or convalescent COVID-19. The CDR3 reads CASSFTSLPFYEQYF. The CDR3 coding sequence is TGTGCCAGCAGCTTTACTAGCCTACCCTTCTACGAGCAGTACTTC.